Below, one TCR beta chain is given with its context. Trimming took off 2 bases at V and 0 bases at J, with 14 bases between the two ends. Germline CDR1 and CDR2: DFQATT and SNEGSKA (reference sequence). The CDR3 contains 16 residues. The data were obtained in a study of molecular identifiers for immune sequencing clone quantification. For the study at large: In replicates, the authors split RNA from approximately 20,000 or 100,000 naive CD8 cells five ways and sequenced four.

Bulk TCR library preparation followed previously described methods with listed TCR primers. In TCRdb, the PCR reads were re-called with MiXCR into one record per CDR3 protein. This sample has some 320,000 distinct CDR3 sequences, with 24% found just once. The authors gated naive CD8 T cells as CD8+CD4-CCR7+CD45RA+ for sorting. This chain links TRBV20-1 with TRBJ2-4; no definite D call. The clonotype originates from a human donor in good health. Some libraries in this study had Jurkat cell RNA spiked in. Input material: naive CD8+ T cells from blood, with Jurkat cell RNA spiked in. Subset indicated: FACS-sorted CD8+CD4-CCR7+CD45RA+ naive T cells. The CDR3 loop reads CSARPLADLAKNIQYF. The CDR3 DNA follows: TGCAGTGCTAGACCTTTGGCAGATCTAGCCAAAAACATTCAGTACTTC.